One and the same sample provided the 9 T cell receptor beta chains below, sequenced in a study of read filtering for tumor transcriptome and immune sequencing. This library used around 0.4 ug RNA and molecular barcoded adaptors spanning alpha/delta and beta/gamma chains. MiXCR, applied by TCRdb to the reads, yields one record per CDR3 protein. The table shows about 57,000 distinct CDR3 sequences, with 20% to 25% occurring only once. Sequenced material: a population of CD138-negative cells sorted from bone marrow. Receptor source: a donor aged 40 or over with multiple myeloma.

In its sample, this clonotype was seen many times. The J gene is TRBJ2-3, the V gene TRBV28; weak D call: TRBD1 (6 bases). V was cut by 5 bases and J by 3 bases, with 15 bases left in between. Germline V gives CDR1 MDHEN, CDR2 SYDVKM. The CDR3 totals 15 residues. CDR3 bases: TGTGCCAGCAGTCTTCGGCAGGGGCAGACAGATACGCAGTATTTT. Protein sequence: CASSLRQGQTDTQYF.

The table lists this clonotype with many counts. This chain uses TRBV12-3 or TRBV12-4 with TRBJ1-1; unclear D gene. The CDR3 contains 12 residues. Between the trimmed V and J ends, which lost 7 bases and 5 bases, there was a span of 11 bases. The chain's CDR3 is CASTSRGTEAFF. The DNA of the CDR3 is TGTGCCAGCACCAGTCGAGGGACTGAAGCTTTCTTT.

In this sample, this clonotype turned up many times. The chain recombines TRBV7-8 with TRBJ2-7; D is perhaps TRBD1 (6 bases). V dropped 1 base and J dropped 4 bases, with 11 bases sitting between them. The CDR3 has 14 residues. Germline CDR1 and CDR2: SGHVS and FQNEAQ. The CDR3 spells CASSLGQATYEQYF. CDR3 DNA: TGTGCCAGCAGCTTAGGACAGGCCACTTACGAGCAGTACTTC.

This clonotype was seen only a few times. V and J are TRBV19 and TRBJ1-5, with D possibly matching TRBD1 (5 bases). The V and J ends lost 7 bases and 7 bases respectively, with 20 bases between them. This CDR3 region has 15 residues. Per the germline V gene, CDR1 is LNHDA and CDR2 is SQIVND (reference sequence). This CDR3 reads CASTPPGQGGQPQHF. In DNA form, the CDR3 reads TGTGCCAGTACCCCCCCGGGGCAGGGTGGCCAGCCCCAGCATTTT.

As to this clonotype: A read error may be the cause here, since a much bigger clone is one base away. The rearrangement links TRBV28 to TRBJ2-6, with D possibly matching TRBD1 (5 bases). CDR1 is MDHEN and CDR2 is SYDVKM in the germline V gene. There are 13 residues in the CDR3. The CDR3 bases are TGTGCCAGCAGTTTCGTTGGGGCCGACGTCCTGACTTTC. Its protein is CASSFVGADVLTF.

This clonotype was seen a few times. The chain's CDR3 is CASSKGPRVAFF. CDR3 in DNA: TGTGCCAGCAGTAAGGGACCTCGCGTAGCTTTCTTT. The chain couples TRBV28 to TRBJ1-1, with D tentatively TRBD1 (5 bases). Germline CDR1 and CDR2: MDHEN and SYDVKM. This CDR3 has 12 amino acids. The V gene lost 5 bases and the J gene lost 10 bases, with 14 bases spanning the gap.

This clonotype was found many times. This chain joins TRBV4-1 and TRBJ2-3; 12 bases align to TRBD1. The length of the CDR3 is 15 residues. J gave up 6 bases and V 4 bases, and 5 bases lay outside the gene matches. CDR1 and CDR2 from the germline V gene are MGHRA and YSYEKL. CDR3 in DNA: TGCGCCAGCAGCCCCGGGACAGGGGGCGTTGATACGCAGTATTTT. Its protein product is CASSPGTGGVDTQYF.

Concerning this clonotype itself: Possible read error: a much larger clone is one base away. The genes are TRBV29-1 and TRBJ2-5; D not resolved. V was cut by 6 bases and J by 4 bases, with 6 bases left in between. CDR1 and CDR2 from the germline V gene are SQVTM and ANQGSEA. The CDR3 totals 10 residues. CDR3 protein: CSVAVETQYF. Here the CDR3 DNA reads TGCAGCGTGGCAGTAGAGACCCAGTACTTC. Together with reference TRBV29-1 and TRBJ2-5, the CDR3 gives the full variable domain: SAVISQKPSRDICQRGTSLTIQCQVDSQVTMMFWYRQQPGQSLTLIATANQGSEATYESGFVIDKFPISRPNLTFSTLTVSNMSPEDSSIYLCSVAVETQYFGPGTRLLVL.

Regarding this clonotype: Its ends do not fully match the called genes, so a read error is possible. CDR3 region: CASGLKGGYTEELFF. CDR3 sequence (DNA): TGTGCCAGCGGCTTAAAGGGGGGGTACACCGAGGAGCTGTTTTTT. J is TRBJ2-2 and V is TRBV7-3; weak D call: TRBD2 (7 bases). Per the germline V gene, CDR1 is SGHTA and CDR2 is FQGTGA. The CDR3 has 15 amino acids.